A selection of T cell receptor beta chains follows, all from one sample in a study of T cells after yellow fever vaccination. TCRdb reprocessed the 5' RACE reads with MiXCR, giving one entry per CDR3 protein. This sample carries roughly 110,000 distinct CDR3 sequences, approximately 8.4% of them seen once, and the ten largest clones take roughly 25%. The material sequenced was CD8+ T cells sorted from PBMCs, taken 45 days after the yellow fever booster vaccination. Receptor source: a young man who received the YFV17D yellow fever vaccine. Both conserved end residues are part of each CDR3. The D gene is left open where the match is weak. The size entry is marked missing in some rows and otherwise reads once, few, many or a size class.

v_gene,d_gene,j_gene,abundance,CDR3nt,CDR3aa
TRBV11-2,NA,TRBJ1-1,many,TGTGCCAGCAGCTTAGGGAATTCGAACACTGAAGCTTTCTTT,CASSLGNSNTEAFF
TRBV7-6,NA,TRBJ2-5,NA,TGTGCCAGCAGCTTACACAGGGATGAGACCCAGTACTTC,CASSLHRDETQYF
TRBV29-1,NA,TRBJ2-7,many,TGCAGCGTCCTGGACTCCCTCTCCTACGAGCAGTACTTC,CSVLDSLSYEQYF
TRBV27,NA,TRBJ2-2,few,TGTGCCAGCAGTTTGGGCAGCCAGAACACCGGGGAGCTGTTTTTT,CASSLGSQNTGELFF
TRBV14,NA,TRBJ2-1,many,TGTGCCAGCAGCCAGCAGGCCGAAGGGCAGTTCTTC,CASSQQAEGQFF
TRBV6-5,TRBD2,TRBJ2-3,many,TGTGCCAGCAGTTACTCGGGGCGGGGGGATACGCAGTATTTT,CASSYSGRGDTQYF
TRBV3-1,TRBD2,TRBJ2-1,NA,TGTGCCTTCAGTTTTGATGGCGGGAGGGCCCCTTCCAATGAGCAGTTCTTC,CAFSFDGGRAPSNEQFF
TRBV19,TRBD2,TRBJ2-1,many,TGTGCCAGTAGTGGGGGGGGACTAGCGGGCTTCGATGAGCAGTTCTTC,CASSGGGLAGFDEQFF
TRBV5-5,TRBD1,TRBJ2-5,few,TGTGCCAGCAGCTCCCTCGGGACAGGGGACCGGGAGACCCAGTACTTC,CASSSLGTGDRETQYF
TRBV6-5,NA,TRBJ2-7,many,TGTGCCAGCAGTTACGGGAAAGGGTCCTACGAGCAGTACTTC,CASSYGKGSYEQYF